This T cell receptor (beta chain) was observed in a study of blood T cell repertoires in COVID-19. Looking at the study overall: The samples span acute and convalescent COVID-19 from the United States, Italy and Spain. PBMCs, B-cell-depleted T cells, or T cells were the source of the cDNA or gDNA that made up the material.

V lost 2 bases and J lost 5; bases outside the gene matches: 7. CDR3 length: 16 amino acids. CDR1 and CDR2 (germline): SGHDN, FVKESK. Per the study methods: Amplifying reference gene primers gave estimates of nucleated cell counts. Only in-frame clones appear in the TCRdb table, and some are missing; sequencing was by immunoSEQ multiplex PCR. D and trimming come from the DNA, and the V and J calls and clone size come from that table. The sample lists approximately 200,000 clones; 70% to 90% were seen once. Those enrolled, adults aged roughly 18 to 89 years, came from about two dozen US areas. This rearrangement joins TRBV14 to TRBJ1-1; 11 nucleotides line up with TRBD1. This sequence originates from a woman aged 25 to 45 who had been exposed to COVID-19. Sequenced: PBMCs or T cells enriched from blood (not recorded which). CDR3 DNA: TGTGCCAGCAGCCAAATGGGGGACAGGGGGAATACTGAAGCTTTCTTT. This encodes CASSQMGDRGNTEAFF.